The 15 T cell receptor beta chains presented below share a single source sample, sequenced in a study of cytomegalovirus exposure and HLA in healthy donors. It was with 60 Vbeta and 13 Jbeta primers that the PCR ran. Some clones are missing from TCRdb's copy, which holds only in-frame ones; the method was immunoSEQ multiplex PCR. The top ten hold over 9% of the sample, which has approximately 91,000 clones, roughly 77% seen once. Sequencing was carried out using PBMCs. These receptors all come from a human donor in good health.

This chain joins TRBV5-4 and TRBJ2-2; 7 nucleotides align to TRBD2. The CDR3 is 14 amino acids. CDR1 is SGHNT, CDR2 YYREEE, per germline (reference sequence). J gave up 5 bases and V 0 bases, and 1 base lay outside the gene matches. The DNA for the CDR3 is TGTGCCAGCAGCTTGGCCGGGGGGACCGGGGAGCTGTTTTTT. This gives the protein CASSLAGGTGELFF.

The chain combines TRBV25-1 with TRBJ2-7; D may be TRBD1 (5 bases). V dropped 4 bases and J dropped 7 bases, with 26 bases sitting between them. This CDR3 spans 17 amino acids. CDR1 and CDR2 (germline): MGHDK, SYGVNS. The DNA of the CDR3 is TGTGCCAGCAGTGGGAAGGGGCAAGGACGGGTCTCCAGGGAGCAGTACTTC. It specifies CASSGKGQGRVSREQYF.

V gene TRBV11-1 combines with J gene TRBJ2-2, with 9 nucleotides matching TRBD2. This CDR3 has 18 residues. J lost 5 bases, V lost 2 bases, and 12 bases had no gene match. Germline V gene sequence: CDR1 SGHAT, CDR2 FQDESV (reference sequence). The CDR3 loop is CASSLYTVAGAGTGELFF. CDR3 DNA sequence: TGTGCCAGCAGCTTATATACGGTAGCGGGAGCAGGGACCGGGGAGCTGTTTTTT.

The chain employs TRBV5-4 and TRBJ2-5, with no clear D. V lost 9 bases, J lost 4 bases, and 10 bases lay in between. The length of the CDR3 is 11 residues. From germline, CDR1 is SGHNT and CDR2 YYREEE (reference sequence). This CDR3 is CAIEVGETQYF. The CDR3 DNA follows: TGTGCCATCGAGGTGGGAGAGACCCAGTACTTC.

The rearrangement links TRBV7-9 to TRBJ2-5; D remains unclear. Trimming took 3 bases from V and 5 from J, leaving 10 bases between them. Germline V gene data show CDR1 as SEHNR and CDR2 as FQNEAQ (reference sequence). The CDR3 is 13 residues long. The CDR3 DNA sequence: TGTGCCAGCAGCTTGGCCCTAGAGGAGACCCAGTACTTC. Its protein product is CASSLALEETQYF.

The chain joins TRBV6-5 to TRBJ1-1, with TRBD1 matching 8 bases. V trimming: 6 bases; J trimming: 2 bases; junction bases outside the gene matches: 5. Germline CDR1 is MNHEY and CDR2 is SVGAGI. This CDR3 has 14 amino acids. Here the CDR3 DNA reads TGTGCCAGCAGGGACGGACAGGGAAACACTGAAGCTTTCTTT. Its protein product is CASRDGQGNTEAFF.

V usage is TRBV28 and J usage is TRBJ1-5; D not certain. The CDR3 has 14 amino acids. V was trimmed by 6 bases and J by 0 bases, leaving 9 bases between them. Germline CDR1 is MDHEN and CDR2 is SYDVKM. The CDR3 loop reads CASRSGYSNQPQHF. The CDR3 DNA reads as TGTGCCAGCAGGTCAGGATATAGCAATCAGCCCCAGCATTTT.

The CDR3 is CASSPRTGRFANYGYTF. The CDR3 nucleotides are TGTGCCAGCAGCCCGCGGACAGGGCGCTTTGCCAACTATGGCTACACCTTC. The genes are TRBV9 and TRBJ1-2, with 8 bases matching TRBD1. CDR3 length equals 17 residues. J lost 2 bases, V lost 4 bases, and 13 bases had no gene match. Germline CDR1 SGDLS, CDR2 YYNGEE. The variable domain in full, completed from reference TRBV9 and TRBJ1-2, reads DSGVTQTPKHLITATGQRVTLRCSPRSGDLSVYWYQQSLDQGLQFLIQYYNGEERAKGNILERFSAQQFPDLHSELNLSSLELGDSALYFCASSPRTGRFANYGYTFGSGTRLTVV.

The V and J genes are TRBV5-4 and TRBJ1-6, with D possibly matching TRBD1 (6 bases). CDR3 length: 16 amino acids. The germline gives CDR1 SGHNT, CDR2 YYREEE (reference sequence). The V end was cut by 7 bases, the J end by 8 bases, with 22 bases between. This CDR3 reads CASAPRGGRGDSPLHF. CDR3 bases: TGTGCCAGCGCCCCCCGTGGGGGCAGGGGTGATTCACCCCTCCACTTT.

The V call is TRBV4-3, the J call TRBJ2-7; D perhaps matches TRBD2 (6 bases). The germline V and J ends were trimmed by 5 bases and 6 bases, with 17 bases remaining between them. From germline, CDR1 is LGHNA and CDR2 YSLEER. The length of the CDR3 is 14 residues. CDR3 amino acids: CASSAGKLTAEQYF. The DNA of the CDR3 is TGCGCCAGCAGCGCGGGAAAGCTTACCGCCGAGCAGTACTTC.

The rearrangement joins TRBV9 to TRBJ1-4; D perhaps matches TRBD1 (6 bases). V was shortened by 7 bases and J by 3 bases, with 16 bases between the two germline ends. CDR1 and CDR2 from the germline V gene are SGDLS and YYNGEE. The length of the CDR3 is 15 residues. CDR3 protein: CASQRGGMSNEKLFF. Written as DNA, the CDR3 is TGTGCCAGCCAGCGGGGGGGCATGTCTAATGAAAAACTGTTTTTT.

This clone was counted only a few times. The chain uses TRBV29-1 and TRBJ1-2, with 10 positions matching TRBD1. This CDR3 is 12 amino acids long. Germline V gene lookup returns CDR1 SQVTM and CDR2 ANQGSEA. V was pared by 8 bases and J by 5 bases, with 5 bases of the junction left unmatched. The CDR3 nucleotides read TGCAGCTCGACAGGGGGCGCTTATGGCTACACCTTC. It is translated as CSSTGGAYGYTF.

The genes are TRBV18 and TRBJ2-5, with TRBD2 identical over 7 bases. Germline V gene lookup returns CDR1 KGHSH and CDR2 LQKENI. The CDR3 is made up of 15 amino acids. Germline trimming cut 3 bases from V and 4 bases from J; bases unmatched to any gene: 8. The CDR3 DNA reads as TGTGCCAGCTCACCGGGAGCGGGACTCGTAGAGACCCAGTACTTC. Translated, it gives CASSPGAGLVETQYF.

As regards this clone: At one boundary the junction diverges from the germline segment, which might be a read error. The gene calls are TRBV27 and TRBJ2-2, with 7 bases matching TRBD1. The V gene's germline CDR1 is MNHEY and CDR2 SMNVEV (reference sequence). The length of the CDR3 is 15 residues. This CDR3 is CASGLRGQLTGELFF. DNA for the CDR3: TGTGCCAGCGGTTTACGGGGACAGCTAACCGGGGAGCTGTTTTTT.

CDR3 residues: CASSGTSGSAEQFF. CDR3 DNA: TGTGCCAGCAGTGGGACTAGCGGGAGTGCTGAGCAGTTCTTC. The chain carries TRBV2 and TRBJ2-1; 13 bases map to TRBD2. The CDR3 is 14 amino acids. Germline assignment: CDR1 SNHLY and CDR2 FYNNEI. V lost 4 bases, J lost 9 bases, and 3 bases stayed unmatched. Full variable domain (missing parts from reference TRBV2 and TRBJ2-1): EPEVTQTPSHQVTQMGQEVILRCVPISNHLYFYWYRQILGQKVEFLVSFYNNEISEKSEIFDDQFSVERPDGSNFTLKIRSTKLEDSAMYFCASSGTSGSAEQFFGPGTRLTVL.